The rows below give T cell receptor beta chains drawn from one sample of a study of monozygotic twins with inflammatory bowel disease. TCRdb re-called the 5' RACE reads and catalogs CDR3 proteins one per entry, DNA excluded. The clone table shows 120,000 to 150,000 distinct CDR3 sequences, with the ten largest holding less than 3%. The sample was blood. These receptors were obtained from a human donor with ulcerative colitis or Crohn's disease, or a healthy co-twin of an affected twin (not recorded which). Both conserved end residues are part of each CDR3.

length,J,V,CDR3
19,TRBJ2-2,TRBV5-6,CASSTPIRRGMTNTGELFF
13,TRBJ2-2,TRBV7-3,CASSMGPREELFF
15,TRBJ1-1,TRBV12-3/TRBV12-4,CASSLSRQGESIAFF
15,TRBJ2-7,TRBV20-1,CSARDPGKGSYEQYF
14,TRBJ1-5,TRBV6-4,CASSDGYSNQPQHF
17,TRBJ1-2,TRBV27,CASSPLRPGTGYYGYTF
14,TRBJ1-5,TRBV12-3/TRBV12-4,CASSEQGANQPQHF
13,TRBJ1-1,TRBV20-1,CSATGGLHTEAFF
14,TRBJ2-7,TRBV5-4,CASSFPGQGNEQYF
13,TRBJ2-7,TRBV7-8,CATGRLGSYEQYF
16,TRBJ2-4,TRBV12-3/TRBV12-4,CASSHPGAPAKNMQYF
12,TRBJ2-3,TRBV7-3,CASSSFLGTQYF
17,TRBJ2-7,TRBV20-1,CSARPDSERGRSYEQYF
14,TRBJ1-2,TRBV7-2,CASSLGQNYYGYTF
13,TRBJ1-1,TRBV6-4,CASSGNLNTEAFF
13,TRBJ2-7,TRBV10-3,CAIRGTRTYEQYF
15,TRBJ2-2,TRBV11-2,CASSSQGENTGELFF
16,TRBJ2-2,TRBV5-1,CASSSGLAGVTGELFF
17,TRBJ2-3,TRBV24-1,CATSDPGLAGNTDTQYF
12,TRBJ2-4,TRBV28,CASTPDRNIQYF
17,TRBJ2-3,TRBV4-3,CASSQDRPKRDTDTQYF
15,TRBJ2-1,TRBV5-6,CASSPGLPNYNEQFF
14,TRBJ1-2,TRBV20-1,CSARAPEQADGYTF
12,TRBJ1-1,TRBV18,CASSPQEREAFF
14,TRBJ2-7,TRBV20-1,CSARDLGGAYEQYF
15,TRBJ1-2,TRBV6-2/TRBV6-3,CASSYLGQGTYGYTF
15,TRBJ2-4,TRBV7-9,CASSLNRGTKNIQYF
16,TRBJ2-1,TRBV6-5,CASSLQGALAYNEQFF
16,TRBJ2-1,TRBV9,CASSEGTSGGSGEQFF
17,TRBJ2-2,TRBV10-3,CAISSERGDRSTGELFF
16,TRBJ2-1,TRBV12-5,CASGLVRASGNNEQFF
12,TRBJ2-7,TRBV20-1,CSATGLSYEQYF
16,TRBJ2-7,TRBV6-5,CASSYATGWSTYEQYF
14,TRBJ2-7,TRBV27,CASSRGLGSYEQYF
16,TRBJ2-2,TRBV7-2,CASTQREAANTWELFF
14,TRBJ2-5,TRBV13,CASSLSDRAETQYF
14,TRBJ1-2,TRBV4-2,CASSQRAVSYGYTF
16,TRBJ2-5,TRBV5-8,CASSLPGARTQETQYF
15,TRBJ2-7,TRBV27,CASSRVGGALSEQYF
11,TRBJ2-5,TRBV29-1,CSVPIGETQYF
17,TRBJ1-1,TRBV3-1,CASSQAWQAGRNTEAFF
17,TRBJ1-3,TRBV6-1,CASSKQRMGSSGNTIYF
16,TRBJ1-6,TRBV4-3,CASSQDGQSINSPLHF
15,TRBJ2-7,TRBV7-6,CASSLKGPTSYEQYF
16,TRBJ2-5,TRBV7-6,CASSQTGYGIGETQYF
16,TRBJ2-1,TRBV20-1,CSARDWTSAQVTEQFF
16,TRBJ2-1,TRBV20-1,CSAWKQAASSYNEQFF
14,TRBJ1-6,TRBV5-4,CASSLDTGWSPLHF
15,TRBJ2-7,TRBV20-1,CSAPNFQGGGYEQYF
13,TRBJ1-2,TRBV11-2,CASSQTGNYGYTF
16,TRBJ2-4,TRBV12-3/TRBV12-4,CASSLPPGPTKNIQYF